This T cell receptor beta chain was sequenced during a study of blood T cells in healthy people across ages. Next came a second PCR, run for roughly 7 to 12 cycles, which used a sample-barcoded 5' primer along with a J-beta primer mix. The template-switch adaptor was a 5' adaptor with 12 random nucleotides. It tagged each cDNA molecule. MiXCR was run by TCRdb on the 5' RACE reads, yielding one entry per CDR3 protein. The sample has about 1.4 million distinct CDR3 sequences, approximately 59% seen once. Isolation of PBMCs gave at least 7 million cells per sample. Extractions gave at least 6 micrograms of total RNA per sample. Study-level points and caveats: Roughly linear age-related decline in beta diversity appeared, significant by age roughly 40.

A remark on this clonotype: No antigen is known for it.

The CDR3 has 21 amino acids. Germline trimming cut 0 bases from V and 3 bases from J; bases unmatched to any gene: 20. Germline V gene sequence: CDR1 LGHNA, CDR2 YNFKEQ. The material sequenced was blood. J is TRBJ2-3 and V is TRBV4-2, with 8 bases identical to TRBD1. The TCR originated in a man between 18 and 35 years old in good health. In nucleotides, the CDR3 is TGTGCCAGCAGCCAAGATTTTCACGTCGGAGCGACAGGGGTATGGACAGATACGCAGTATTTT. Translating gives CASSQDFHVGATGVWTDTQYF.